The T cell receptor (beta chain) under discussion was sequenced for a study of shared clonotypes between healthy human individuals. Study context: Used for every donor were three CD4 naive, three CD4 memory, two CD8 naive and one CD8 memory plate.

About 33,000 T cell genomes (approximately 180 ng DNA) went into each sorted-subset replicate. Sequenced by immunoSEQ multiplex PCR; TCRdb stores in-frame clones only, minus some. In the table there are more than 2 million clones, 90% to 95% of which are singletons. Study observations and caveats: Naive CD4 clonotype sharing across four donors was about 5%. Investigators collected only blood, and repertoires in tissues likely differ.

The sample holds one count of this clone. Its antigen is not identified. Distinct nucleotide sequences in the sample also encode this CDR3. The sample comprised naive CD4+ T cells sorted from blood. As to subset: CD45RA+ positively selected. This receptor was obtained from a young man in good health.

CDR3 residues: CASSLAGTTYEQYF. DNA for the CDR3: TGTGCCAGCAGCTTGGCCGGGACTACGTACGAGCAGTACTTC. V is TRBV5-4 and J is TRBJ2-7, with TRBD2 matching over 7 bases. Germline V gene data show CDR1 as SGHNT and CDR2 as YYREEE (reference sequence). With V trimmed by 0 bases and J by 4 bases, 4 bases remained unmatched. This CDR3 has 14 amino acids.